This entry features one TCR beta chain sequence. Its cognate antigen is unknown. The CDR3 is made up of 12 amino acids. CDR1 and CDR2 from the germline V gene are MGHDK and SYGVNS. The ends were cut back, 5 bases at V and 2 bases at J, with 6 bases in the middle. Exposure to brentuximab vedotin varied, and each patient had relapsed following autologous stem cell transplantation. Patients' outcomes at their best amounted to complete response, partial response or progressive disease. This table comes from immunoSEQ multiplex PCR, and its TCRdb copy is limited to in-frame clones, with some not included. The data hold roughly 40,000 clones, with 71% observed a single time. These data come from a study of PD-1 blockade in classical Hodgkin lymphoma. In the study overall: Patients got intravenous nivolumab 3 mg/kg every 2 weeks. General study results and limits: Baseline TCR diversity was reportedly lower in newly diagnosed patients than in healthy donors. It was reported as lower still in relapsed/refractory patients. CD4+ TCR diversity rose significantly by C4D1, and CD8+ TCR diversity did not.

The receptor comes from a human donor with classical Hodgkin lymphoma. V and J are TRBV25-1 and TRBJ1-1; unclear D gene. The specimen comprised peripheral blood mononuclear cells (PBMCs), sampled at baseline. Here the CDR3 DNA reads TGTGCCAGCAGTTCAGTAAACACTGAAGCTTTCTTT. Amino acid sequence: CASSSVNTEAFF.